Following are 5 T cell receptor beta chains from one sample sequenced in a study of cytomegalovirus exposure and HLA in healthy donors. Primers: 60 Vbeta forward and 13 Jbeta reverse. Sequenced by immunoSEQ multiplex PCR; TCRdb stores in-frame clones only, minus some. The sample holds about 190,000 clones; about four fifths are singletons and the top ten take roughly 2.6%. Sequenced material: PBMCs. The receptors were sampled from a woman aged 45-65 years in good health and CMV-seropositive.

In DNA form, the CDR3 reads TGTGCCAGCAGCCGCACGGACAGCGGCACTGAAGCTTTCTTT. Its translation: CASSRTDSGTEAFF. This chain joins TRBV4-2 and TRBJ1-1; TRBD1 is a possible D gene (6 bases). In germline, CDR1 is LGHNA, CDR2 YNFKEQ. V gave up 4 bases and J gave up 4 bases, with 13 bases separating them. There are 14 residues in the CDR3.

V and J are TRBV19 and TRBJ1-2; 12 bases are a match to TRBD1. Germline values: CDR1 LNHDA, CDR2 SQIVND (reference sequence). This CDR3 contains 13 residues. Trimming removed 11 bases from V and 6 bases from J; junction bases left unmatched: 7. CDR3 residues: CACGTGGADGYTF. The CDR3, as DNA: TGTGCCTGCGGGACAGGGGGCGCAGATGGCTACACCTTC.

Concerning this clone: At one end the junction does not follow the germline gene, possibly because of a read error. The rearrangement uses TRBV6-6 and TRBJ2-5; D not certain. This CDR3 is 13 amino acids long. Germline V gene lookup returns CDR1 MNHNY and CDR2 SVGAGI (reference sequence). The CDR3 bases are TGTGCCAGCAGTTACGATATGTGGGCCCGCCTAAACTTC. Translated: CASSYDMWARLNF.

This clone was observed once. CDR3 in DNA: TGTGCCACCAACAGGGACCAGAAAACGAAACTGTTTTTT. The encoded protein is CATNRDQKTKLFF. The chain joins TRBV2 to TRBJ1-4, with D maybe TRBD1 (6 bases). Deletions cut 10 bases from V and 11 bases from J, with 20 bases between. The CDR3 totals 13 residues. Germline V lookup: CDR1 SNHLY, CDR2 FYNNEI.

The chain combines TRBV6-1 with TRBJ1-2, with 10 bases lining up with TRBD1. Germline lookup yields CDR1 MNHNS and CDR2 SASEGT. This CDR3 has 12 amino acids. Trimming took 7 bases from V and 6 from J; bases not matched to a gene: 2. This chain's CDR3 is CASTDRGHGYTF. As DNA, the CDR3 is TGTGCCAGCACCGACAGGGGGCATGGCTACACCTTC.